This T cell receptor (beta chain) was found in a study of Graves' ophthalmopathy and Graves' hyperthyroidism. Amplification targeted the TCR beta CDR3 regions, with RNA transcripts as the source material. The first-round RT-PCR employed HTBI primers together with the Qiagen OneStep RT-PCR kit. A multiplex PCR was then performed as the second round. TCRdb re-called the multiplex PCR reads with MiXCR, one entry per CDR3 protein. The sample holds more than 150,000 distinct CDR3 sequences, roughly two fifths seen once. CDR1 is GTSNPN, CDR2 SVGIG, per germline (reference sequence). The V end was cut by 3 bases, the J end by 1 base, with 9 bases between. The CDR3 has 13 amino acids.

Sequencing was performed on peripheral blood. The V call is TRBV30, the J call TRBJ1-1, with a tentative D call TRBD1 (5 bases). The TCR comes from a woman aged 40 to 50 with Graves' ophthalmopathy. The CDR3 DNA sequence: TGTGCCTGGAGGTGGGGCGCGAACACTGAAGCTTTCTTT. Residues: CAWRWGANTEAFF. Filled out from reference TRBV30 and TRBJ1-1, the complete variable domain reads SQTIHQWPATLVQPVGSPLSLECTVEGTSNPNLYWYRQAAGRGLQLLFYSVGIGQISSEVPQNLSASRPQDRQFILSSKKLLLSDSGFYLCAWRWGANTEAFFGQGTRLTVV.